Reported below is one T cell receptor beta chain. This specimen comes from a study of blood T cell repertoires in COVID-19. Turning to the study itself: Italy, Spain and the United States were the sources of the convalescent and acute COVID-19 samples. From T cells, B-cell-depleted T cells, or PBMCs came the material, which was cDNA or gDNA.

While infection was still active, Seattle patients were enrolled and then followed longitudinally. In the authors' workflow: Estimation of nucleated cell counts was performed using reference gene primer amplification. Generated by immunoSEQ multiplex PCR, the TCRdb table keeps only in-frame clones and is missing some. Clone size and V and J calls were adopted from that table, with D and trimming inferred from the DNA. The sample lists about 170,000 clones, roughly 88% occurring once. The sample taken for sequencing was peripheral blood. The sequence was collected from a man aged 80 or over with COVID-19, enrolled during active disease.

CDR3 sequence: CASSFLGGEKLFF. DNA of the CDR3: TGTGCCAGCAGCTTCTTGGGGGGGGAAAAACTGTTTTTT. This sequence joins TRBV7-6 and TRBJ1-4, with D possibly TRBD1 on 5 matching bases. The CDR3 has 13 amino acids. Germline CDR1 reads SGHVS; CDR2 reads FNYEAQ. Trimming cost V 3 bases and J 8 bases, with 10 bases left between them.